The 29 T cell receptor beta chains below come from one sample, sequenced in a study of cytomegalovirus exposure and HLA in healthy donors (TCRdb year 2017). The library was produced with the immunoSEQ multiplex PCR assay. TCRdb provides this immuneACCESS table in a form limited to in-frame rearrangements. Some clones are lacking; in checked studies, under half of them reflect an unresolved V gene, and why the rest are absent is not known. In all, the sample holds some 87,000 clones, and approximately 96% of those were seen once. In total, the top ten clones hold roughly 1.3% of the sample. The sequencing input was PBMCs. The origin of the receptors is a young woman in good health and CMV-seronegative.

J is TRBJ1-4 and V is TRBV7-9, with D uncertain. This CDR3 comprises 14 residues. The germline V and J ends were trimmed by 5 bases and 12 bases, with 19 bases remaining between them. The germline V gene encodes CDR1 SEHNR and CDR2 FQNEAQ (reference sequence). DNA of the CDR3: TGTGCCAGCAGCCAGGAACCCGAAATTTTCGAACTGTTTTTT. Protein sequence: CASSQEPEIFELFF.

The rearrangement uses TRBV11-2 and TRBJ1-6; TRBD1 might be the D (6 bases). The germline V gene encodes CDR1 SGHAT and CDR2 FQNNGV. V was pared by 5 bases and J by 4 bases, with 18 bases between. This CDR3 is built from 17 residues. The chain's CDR3 is CASSTEGGWSYNSPLHF. The CDR3 nucleotides read TGTGCCAGCAGCACGGAGGGGGGGTGGTCTTATAATTCACCCCTCCACTTT. The full variable domain, with the rest looked up from reference TRBV11-2 and TRBJ1-6, is EAGVAQSPRYKIIEKRQSVAFWCNPISGHATLYWYQQILGQGPKLLIQFQNNGVVDDSQLPKDRFSAERLKGVDSTLKIQPAKLEDSAVYLCASSTEGGWSYNSPLHFGNGTRLTVT.

The DNA for the CDR3 is TGTGCCAGCAGCCCCGGACAGGGGGTGAGTGGCTACACCTTC. Its translation: CASSPGQGVSGYTF. The rearrangement uses TRBV14 and TRBJ1-2; 10 bases agree with TRBD1. CDR3 length: 14 amino acids. Germline-derived CDR1 and CDR2 are SGHDN and FVKESK. Trimming took 4 bases from V and 7 from J; bases not matched to a gene: 6.

V usage is TRBV9 and J usage is TRBJ2-7, with 8 bases fitting TRBD2. This CDR3 comprises 15 residues. CDR1 is SGDLS and CDR2 is YYNGEE in the germline V gene. Trimming removed 0 bases from V and 4 bases from J; junction bases left unmatched: 6. For the CDR3, the DNA is TGTGCCAGCAGCGTAGATGCTAGCGGGCCTTACGAGCAGTACTTC. Its protein is CASSVDASGPYEQYF.

This rearrangement joins TRBV7-2 to TRBJ1-2; a possible D gene is TRBD1 (6 bases). The CDR3 totals 15 residues. Germline lookup yields CDR1 SGHTA and CDR2 FQGNSA. Trimming shortened V by 5 bases and J by 6 bases, and 19 bases separated the two germline ends. CDR3 sequence: CASSHGGGRVNGYTF. CDR3 bases: TGTGCCAGCAGCCACGGCGGGGGGCGGGTTAATGGCTACACCTTC.

This clone was counted a few times. The chain carries TRBV18 and TRBJ2-5; tentatively, D is TRBD2 (7 bases). Trimming removed 2 bases from V and 5 bases from J, with 12 bases in between. This CDR3 is 14 amino acids long. Per germline, CDR1 KGHSH and CDR2 LQKENI. The CDR3 reads CASSPTRGGETQYF. CDR3 in DNA: TGTGCCAGCTCACCAACCAGGGGAGGGGAGACCCAGTACTTC.

V is TRBV7-6 and J is TRBJ2-1; no clear D gene. V dropped 5 bases and J dropped 10 bases, with 6 bases sitting between them. The CDR3 is made up of 10 amino acids. Germline loops: CDR1 SGHVS, CDR2 FNYEAQ. This CDR3 reads CASSRREQFF. CDR3 DNA: TGTGCCAGCAGCCGCAGGGAGCAGTTCTTC.

The gene calls are TRBV27 and TRBJ2-3; 8 nucleotides agree with TRBD2. This CDR3 region has 15 residues. V shed 6 bases and J 2 bases; nucleotides not matched to a gene: 7. In germline, CDR1 is MNHEY, CDR2 SMNVEV (reference sequence). CDR3 coding DNA: TGTGCCAGCAGGCGGGGACTAGACCTCACAGATACGCAGTATTTT. Protein product: CASRRGLDLTDTQYF.

The chain joins TRBV5-1 to TRBJ1-4; 8 nucleotides line up with TRBD1. The CDR3 covers 15 residues. The junction had 11 bases not matched to a gene; V was cut back by 5 bases and J by 8 bases. From germline, CDR1 is SGHRS and CDR2 YFSETQ. CDR3 coding DNA: TGCGCCAGCAGAGAGGGAGGACAGGGTCGAGAAAAACTGTTTTTT. The encoded protein is CASREGGQGREKLFF.

The chain joins TRBV7-2 to TRBJ2-7; TRBD2 matches at 8 bases. V shed 5 bases and J 2 bases; nucleotides not matched to a gene: 8. The CDR3 loop spans 15 amino acids. Germline CDR1 and CDR2: SGHTA and FQGNSA. The chain's CDR3 is CASSPGGGLPYEQYF. DNA of the CDR3: TGTGCCAGCAGCCCTGGCGGGGGGCTTCCCTACGAGCAGTACTTC.

This chain uses TRBV4-1 with TRBJ1-2; 9 bases map to TRBD1. The V gene end was trimmed by 4 bases and the J gene end by 1 base; junction bases not matched to a gene: 4. The CDR3 sequence is 15 residues long. From germline, CDR1 is MGHRA and CDR2 YSYEKL. The CDR3 spells CASSPRTGDNYGYTF. Written as DNA, the CDR3 is TGCGCCAGCAGCCCCAGGACAGGGGATAACTATGGCTACACCTTC.

The rearrangement uses TRBV19 and TRBJ1-4; D unresolved. V gave up 7 bases and J gave up 8 bases, with 20 bases separating them. The CDR3 has 15 residues. CDR1 and CDR2 (germline): LNHDA, SQIVND (reference sequence). The CDR3 reads CASNPRVGVSEKLFF. The CDR3 nucleotides are TGTGCCAGTAACCCCCGGGTCGGGGTAAGCGAAAAACTGTTTTTT.

The V and J genes are TRBV28 and TRBJ1-2, with 10 bases identical to TRBD1. This CDR3 comprises 15 residues. V trimming: 5 bases; J trimming: 3 bases; junction bases outside the gene matches: 6. Germline V gene lookup returns CDR1 MDHEN and CDR2 SYDVKM. The CDR3 nucleotides read TGTGCCAGCAGTAACCGACAGGGGGCGGACTATGGCTACACCTTC. Its translation is CASSNRQGADYGYTF.

The chain has TRBV27 and TRBJ1-4; 10 positions match TRBD1. The CDR3 runs to 16 residues. The junction had 12 bases not matched to a gene; V was cut back by 6 bases and J by 8 bases. Germline CDR1 is MNHEY and CDR2 is SMNVEV (reference sequence). The CDR3: CASSQPTGTGVEKLFF. The CDR3 DNA follows: TGTGCCAGCAGCCAACCGACCGGGACAGGGGTGGAAAAACTGTTTTTT.

The genes are TRBV2 and TRBJ2-3, with a weak D call TRBD1 (6 bases). Trimming cost V 6 bases and J 0 bases, with 19 bases left between them. Germline CDR1 SNHLY, CDR2 FYNNEI. The CDR3 covers 17 residues. The CDR3 spells CASSGQSLPESTDTQYF. Here the CDR3 DNA reads TGTGCCAGCAGCGGACAGTCCTTGCCCGAGAGCACAGATACGCAGTATTTT.

The genes are TRBV5-1 and TRBJ2-3; D ambiguous. The CDR3 is made up of 14 amino acids. V lost 0 bases, J lost 2 bases, and 7 bases lay in between. Germline CDR1 is SGHRS and CDR2 is YFSETQ. In DNA, the CDR3 is TGCGCCAGCAGCTTGGGCCGAGACACAGATACGCAGTATTTT. Translation gives CASSLGRDTDTQYF.

The chain is built from TRBV27 and TRBJ2-7; D ambiguous. This CDR3 has 15 residues. Germline CDR1 is MNHEY and CDR2 is SMNVEV (reference sequence). The V gene lost 0 bases and the J gene lost 2 bases, with 11 bases spanning the gap. DNA for the CDR3: TGTGCCAGCAGTTTATCGACTGACCGAGCCTACGAGCAGTACTTC. Protein sequence: CASSLSTDRAYEQYF.

V gene TRBV7-6 combines with J gene TRBJ1-4; the D gene is possibly TRBD1 (6 bases). The CDR3 totals 15 residues. Germline assignment: CDR1 SGHVS and CDR2 FNYEAQ. Trimming stripped 5 bases from V and 7 bases from J, with 17 bases between. CDR3 sequence: CASSRYGQSPEKLFF. CDR3 sequence (DNA): TGTGCCAGCAGCCGTTACGGACAGAGCCCTGAAAAACTGTTTTTT.

The V and J genes are TRBV14 and TRBJ2-1; TRBD1 might be the D (7 bases). Germline CDR1 reads SGHDN; CDR2 reads FVKESK. V lost 0 bases, J lost 14 bases, and 17 bases lay in between. CDR3 length equals 14 residues. CDR3 sequence (DNA): TGTGCCAGCAGCCAAGATCAGGGGGGAGCGTTGGAGTTCTTC. Protein sequence: CASSQDQGGALEFF.

The chain couples TRBV28 to TRBJ1-4, with no clear D. CDR3 size: 12 residues. CDR1 is MDHEN, CDR2 SYDVKM, per germline. V lost 9 bases and J lost 3, with 8 bases in between. For the CDR3, the DNA is TGTGCCAGTGTGGGAGCTAATGAAAAACTGTTTTTT. It translates to CASVGANEKLFF. The full variable domain, with the rest looked up from reference TRBV28 and TRBJ1-4, is DVKVTQSSRYLVKRTGEKVFLECVQDMDHENMFWYRQDPGLGLRLIYFSYDVKMKEKGDIPEGYSVSREKKERFSLILESASTNQTSMYLCASVGANEKLFFGSGTQLSVL.

The chain joins TRBV9 to TRBJ2-7, with 11 bases aligning to TRBD2. This CDR3 has 15 amino acids. CDR1 is SGDLS, CDR2 YYNGEE, per germline. J was trimmed by 3 bases and V by 2 bases; bases with no gene match: 4. The CDR3: CASSVHSGRVYEQYF. The CDR3 DNA is TGTGCCAGCAGCGTTCATAGCGGGAGGGTCTACGAGCAGTACTTC.

This chain joins TRBV28 and TRBJ2-7; D remains ambiguous. This CDR3 has 13 residues. V was cut by 2 bases and J by 4 bases, with 9 bases left in between. Per the germline V gene, CDR1 is MDHEN and CDR2 is SYDVKM. CDR3 protein: CASSLAPSYEQYF. The CDR3 DNA reads as TGTGCCAGCAGTTTAGCTCCCAGTTACGAGCAGTACTTC.

The CDR3 sequence: CATSRDLQGSGSYNSPLHF. The CDR3 coding sequence is TGTGCCACCAGCAGAGATTTACAGGGTTCGGGCTCCTATAATTCACCCCTCCACTTT. The chain is built from TRBV15 and TRBJ1-6; D perhaps matches TRBD1 (6 bases). Germline CDR1 reads LNHNV; CDR2 reads YYDKDF (reference sequence). Trimming removed 0 bases from V and 0 bases from J, with 15 bases in between. The CDR3 extends over 19 amino acids.

The chain is built from TRBV11-3 and TRBJ2-3; 7 bases are shared with TRBD2. CDR3 length equals 15 residues. V lost 3 bases to trimming and J lost 6 bases; unmatched junction nucleotides: 9. Germline V gene data show CDR1 as SGHNT and CDR2 as YENEEA. CDR3 bases: TGTGCCAGCAGCTTTTCTAGCGGAGATGGGGATACGCAGTATTTT. It translates to CASSFSSGDGDTQYF.

V and J are TRBV4-1 and TRBJ2-7, with 10 positions matching TRBD1. V lost 4 bases and J lost 4; bases outside the gene matches: 4. This CDR3 is built from 14 residues. CDR1 MGHRA and CDR2 YSYEKL come from the germline V gene. In DNA, the CDR3 is TGCGCCAGCAGCCCAGGACAGGGGGAATACGAGCAGTACTTC. Amino acid sequence: CASSPGQGEYEQYF.

The chain is built from TRBV6-6 and TRBJ2-5, with TRBD1 as a possible D gene (6 bases). Germline assignment: CDR1 MNHNY and CDR2 SVGAGI (reference sequence). V lost 6 bases, J lost 2 bases, and 16 bases lay in between. The CDR3 is 15 amino acids. In DNA form, the CDR3 reads TGTGCCAGCAGGCCACAGGGCAGGGCACAAGAGACCCAGTACTTC. Translated: CASRPQGRAQETQYF.

The chain combines TRBV5-4 with TRBJ2-2; D possibly corresponds to TRBD1 (5 bases). CDR3 length equals 14 residues. Trimming took 4 bases from V and 6 from J, leaving 13 bases between them. Germline lookup yields CDR1 SGHNT and CDR2 YYREEE (reference sequence). CDR3 sequence (DNA): TGTGCCAGCAGCCCAGGGTTTGCGTCCGGGGAGCTGTTTTTT. Protein product: CASSPGFASGELFF.

V usage is TRBV10-1 and J usage is TRBJ2-7, with TRBD2 matching over 9 bases. V lost 5 bases and J lost 2; bases outside the gene matches: 4. The germline gives CDR1 WNHNN, CDR2 SYGVQD (reference sequence). The CDR3 consists of 14 residues. The CDR3 sequence: CASSRLAEPYEQYF. Written as DNA, the CDR3 is TGCGCCAGCAGTCGACTAGCGGAGCCCTACGAGCAGTACTTC.

The J gene is TRBJ2-5, the V gene TRBV5-1; 10 nucleotides match TRBD2. The germline CDR1 and CDR2 sequences are SGHRS and YFSETQ. The CDR3 consists of 16 residues. Unmatched junction bases numbered 5, after V lost 3 bases and J lost 0 bases. The CDR3, as DNA: TGCGCCAGCAGCTGGAGGACTAGCGGATACCAAGAGACCCAGTACTTC. Translation: CASSWRTSGYQETQYF.